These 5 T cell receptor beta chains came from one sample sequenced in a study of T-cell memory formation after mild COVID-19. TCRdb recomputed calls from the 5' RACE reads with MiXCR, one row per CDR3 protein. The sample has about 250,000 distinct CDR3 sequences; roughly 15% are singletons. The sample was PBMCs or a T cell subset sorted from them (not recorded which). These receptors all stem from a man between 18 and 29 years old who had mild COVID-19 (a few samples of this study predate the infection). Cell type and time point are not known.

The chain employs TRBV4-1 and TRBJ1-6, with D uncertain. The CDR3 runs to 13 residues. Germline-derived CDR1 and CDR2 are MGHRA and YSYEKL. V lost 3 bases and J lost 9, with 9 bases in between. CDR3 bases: TGCGCCAGCAGCCAGTTAGCCATTTCACCCCTCCACTTT. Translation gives CASSQLAISPLHF.

The CDR3 is CAISESRFYGYTF. In DNA, the CDR3 is TGTGCCATCAGTGAGTCCCGGTTCTATGGCTACACCTTC. The rearrangement links TRBV10-3 to TRBJ1-2; D is uncertain. Germline CDR1 ENHRY, CDR2 SYGVKD. This CDR3 has 13 amino acids. The V end lost 0 bases, the J end lost 4 bases, and 6 bases lay between the germline ends.

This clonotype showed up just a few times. CDR3 region: CASSSQSYNSPLHF. DNA of the CDR3: TGTGCCAGCAGCTCCCAATCCTATAATTCACCCCTCCACTTT. This chain links TRBV7-2 with TRBJ1-6; D is uncertain. CDR3 length: 14 amino acids. Trimming left V 4 bases short and J 1 base short, with 5 bases between. CDR1 and CDR2 from the germline V gene are SGHTA and FQGNSA.

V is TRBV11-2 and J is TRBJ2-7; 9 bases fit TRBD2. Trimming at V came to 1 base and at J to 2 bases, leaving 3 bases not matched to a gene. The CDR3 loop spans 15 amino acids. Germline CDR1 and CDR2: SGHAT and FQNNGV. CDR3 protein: CASSLVSSGAYEQYF. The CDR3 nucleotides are TGTGCCAGCAGCTTAGTGTCTAGCGGGGCCTACGAGCAGTACTTC.

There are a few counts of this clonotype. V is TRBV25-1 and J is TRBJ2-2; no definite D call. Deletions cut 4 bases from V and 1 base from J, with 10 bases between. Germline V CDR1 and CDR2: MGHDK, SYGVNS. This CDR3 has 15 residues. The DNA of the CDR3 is TGTGCCAGCAGTGGGCGACCGTTGAACACCGGGGAGCTGTTTTTT. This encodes CASSGRPLNTGELFF.